Each of the 15 T cell receptor beta chains below was sequenced from the same sample in a study of T-cell memory formation after mild COVID-19. MiXCR, applied by TCRdb to the 5' RACE reads, yields one record per CDR3 protein. The sample consists of about 170,000 distinct CDR3 sequences, under 15% of them appearing once. The sequenced sample consisted of PBMCs or a T cell subset sorted from them (not recorded which). The receptors were sampled from a man aged 18 to 30 who had mild COVID-19 (a few samples of this study predate the infection). Cell type and time point are not known.

This clonotype was recorded many times. V is TRBV5-1 and J is TRBJ2-1, with 11 bases aligning to TRBD2. CDR1 SGHRS and CDR2 YFSETQ come from the germline V gene. J lost 7 bases, V lost 3 bases, and 6 bases had no gene match. The CDR3 is 15 amino acids. The CDR3 DNA is TGCGCCAGCAGCTCTCCGACTAGCGGGGTTAATGAGCAGTTCTTC. It encodes CASSSPTSGVNEQFF.

This clonotype was seen a handful of times. The chain combines TRBV7-9 with TRBJ2-1; 12 nucleotides align to TRBD2. This CDR3 is 15 amino acids long. J was trimmed by 7 bases and V by 3 bases; bases with no gene match: 4. CDR1 is SEHNR, CDR2 FQNEAQ, per germline (reference sequence). Here the CDR3 reads CASSFPSGGANEQFF. CDR3 DNA sequence: TGTGCCAGCAGCTTCCCTAGCGGGGGGGCGAATGAGCAGTTCTTC. Complete variable domain (other parts from reference TRBV7-9 and TRBJ2-1): DTGVSQNPRHKITKRGQNVTFRCDPISEHNRLYWYRQTLGQGPEFLTYFQNEAQLEKSRLLSDRFSAERPKGSFSTLEIQRTEQGDSAMYLCASSFPSGGANEQFFGPGTRLTVL.

Here the CDR3 reads CASSQESGFGNTIYF. The CDR3 bases are TGCGCCAGCAGCCAAGAGTCCGGTTTTGGAAACACCATATATTTT. The genes are TRBV4-3 and TRBJ1-3; D gene ambiguous. Deletions cut 0 bases from V and 3 bases from J, with 9 bases between. Germline V gene lookup returns CDR1 LGHNA and CDR2 YSLEER. The CDR3 extends over 15 amino acids.

The table lists this clonotype with a few counts. One end of the junction does not line up with germline, which may come from a read error. V gene TRBV7-7 combines with J gene TRBJ2-3; D is perhaps TRBD1 or TRBD2 (6 bases each). This CDR3 is 15 amino acids long. The V gene's germline CDR1 is SSHAT and CDR2 FNYEAQ (reference sequence). The CDR3 sequence is CASSLEGGITDTQYF. The CDR3 DNA follows: TGTGCTAGCAGCTTGGAGGGGGGCATCACAGATACGCAGTATTTT. Using reference TRBV7-7 and TRBJ2-3 for the parts outside the CDR3, the full variable domain is GAGVSQSPRYKVTKRGQDVTLRCDPISSHATLYWYQQALGQGPEFLTYFNYEAQPDKSGLPSDRFSAERPEGSISTLTIQRTEQRDSAMYRCASSLEGGITDTQYFGPGTRLTVL.

The chain links TRBV4-3 to TRBJ1-2, with D perhaps matching TRBD1 (5 bases). CDR1 is LGHNA and CDR2 is YSLEER in the germline V gene. There are 13 residues in the CDR3. V lost 2 bases, J lost 5 bases, and 9 bases lay in between. The CDR3 bases are TGCGCCAGCAGCCAACCGGGACTTTATGGCTACACCTTC. Translated, it gives CASSQPGLYGYTF.

The chain carries TRBV29-1 and TRBJ1-1; D gene uncertain. Germline V gene lookup returns CDR1 SQVTM and CDR2 ANQGSEA. V was trimmed by 3 bases and J by 4 bases, leaving 6 bases between them. The CDR3 has 11 amino acids. The CDR3 coding sequence is TGCAGCGTTGAGTTCGGCACTGAAGCTTTCTTT. Protein product: CSVEFGTEAFF.

This clonotype was seen more than once but under ten times. J is TRBJ2-7 and V is TRBV5-4, with 8 bases lining up with TRBD1. The V gene's germline CDR1 is SGHNT and CDR2 YYREEE (reference sequence). This CDR3 is built from 14 residues. The V segment lost 3 bases and the J segment 2 bases; nucleotides outside the gene matches: 4. Written as DNA, the CDR3 is TGTGCCAGCAGCTCGGGACAGGCTCCCTACGAGCAGTACTTC. Translated: CASSSGQAPYEQYF. Looking up the rest from reference TRBV5-4 and TRBJ2-7 gives the full variable domain: ETGVTQSPTHLIKTRGQQVTLRCSSQSGHNTVSWYQQALGQGPQFIFQYYREEENGRGNFPPRFSGLQFPNYSSELNVNALELDDSALYLCASSSGQAPYEQYFGPGTRLTVT.

This clonotype was detected many times. This chain joins TRBV12-3 or TRBV12-4 and TRBJ2-5, with D possibly being TRBD2 (7 bases). This CDR3 has 14 residues. The V and J ends lost 0 bases and 5 bases respectively, with 10 bases between them. The CDR3: CASSLAGGPETQYF. The CDR3 bases are TGTGCCAGCAGTTTAGCGGGGGGGCCGGAGACCCAGTACTTC.

The chain couples TRBV5-1 to TRBJ2-3; D call uncertain. Deletions cut 0 bases from V and 4 bases from J, with 15 bases between. Germline values: CDR1 SGHRS, CDR2 YFSETQ. This CDR3 comprises 16 residues. The CDR3 region is CASSLGAAPGPDTQYF. The CDR3 coding sequence is TGCGCCAGCAGCTTGGGGGCGGCACCGGGCCCAGATACGCAGTATTTT.

The CDR3 DNA sequence: TGTGCCAGCAGCGGATATCCGGGACAGGGTAATGAAAAACTGTTTTTT. This encodes CASSGYPGQGNEKLFF. The chain combines TRBV5-5 with TRBJ1-4; 9 bases line up with TRBD1. The CDR3 loop spans 16 amino acids. V was clipped by 4 bases and J by 4 bases; unmatched bases: 8. Germline V gene sequence: CDR1 SGHKS, CDR2 YYEKEE (reference sequence).

This clonotype has more than one count but fewer than ten. In nucleotides, the CDR3 is TGCGCCAGCAGCCAGGGACCCTCTGCGGGTGCGGAGACCTACGAGCAGTACTTC. This sequence encodes CASSQGPSAGAETYEQYF. The chain is built from TRBV4-3 and TRBJ2-7, with D perhaps assigned TRBD1 or TRBD2 (5 bases each). This CDR3 spans 18 amino acids. Trimming took off 3 bases at V and 2 bases at J, with 23 bases between the two ends. Per the germline V gene, CDR1 is LGHNA and CDR2 is YSLEER.

DNA for the CDR3: TGTGCCAGCAGCTCGGGACTTCCTTCCGAGACCCAGTACTTC. Its protein is CASSSGLPSETQYF. This sequence joins TRBV7-2 and TRBJ2-5, with D perhaps TRBD2 (6 bases). The V and J ends lost 4 bases and 5 bases respectively, with 14 bases between them. Germline assignment: CDR1 SGHTA and CDR2 FQGNSA. The CDR3 has 14 residues.

This clonotype was counted ten times or more. The V and J genes are TRBV7-3 and TRBJ2-1; D is perhaps TRBD1 (6 bases). CDR1 and CDR2 from the germline V gene are SGHTA and FQGTGA. V lost 3 bases, J lost 6 bases, and 9 bases lay in between. The CDR3 consists of 13 residues. In DNA form, the CDR3 reads TGTGCCAGCAGCTTCAGGGGAGCCAATGAGCAGTTCTTC. Its protein is CASSFRGANEQFF.

The chain has TRBV6-5 and TRBJ2-6, with D unclear. Trimming took off 7 bases at V and 0 bases at J, with 16 bases between the two ends. The CDR3 is made up of 17 amino acids. In germline, CDR1 is MNHEY, CDR2 SVGAGI. CDR3 in amino acids: CASTRVGRASGANVLTF. The CDR3 bases are TGTGCCAGCACTCGGGTAGGAAGAGCCTCTGGGGCCAACGTCCTGACTTTC.

This clonotype came up a few times. CDR3 sequence reads: CASSHQQAGAEAFF. The CDR3 bases are TGTGCCAGCAGCCACCAACAGGCGGGGGCTGAAGCTTTCTTT. V gene TRBV4-2 combines with J gene TRBJ1-1, with D perhaps matching TRBD1 (5 bases). V lost 3 bases and J 6 bases, leaving 14 bases between the germline ends. From germline, CDR1 is LGHNA and CDR2 YNFKEQ. CDR3 length: 14 amino acids.